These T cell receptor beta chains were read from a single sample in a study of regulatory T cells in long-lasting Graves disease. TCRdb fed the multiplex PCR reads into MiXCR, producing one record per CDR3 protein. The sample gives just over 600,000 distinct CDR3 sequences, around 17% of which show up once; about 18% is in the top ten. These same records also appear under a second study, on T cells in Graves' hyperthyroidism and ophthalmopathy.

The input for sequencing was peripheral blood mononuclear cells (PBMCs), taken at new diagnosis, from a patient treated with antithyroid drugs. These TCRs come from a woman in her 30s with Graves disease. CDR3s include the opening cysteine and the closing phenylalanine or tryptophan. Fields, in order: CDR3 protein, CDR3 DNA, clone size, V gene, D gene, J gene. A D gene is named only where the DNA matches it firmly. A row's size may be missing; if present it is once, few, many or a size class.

CDR3: CASGKTGTSYEQYF
DNA: TGTGCCAGCGGTAAGACTGGGACGTCCTACGAGCAGTACTTC
size: NA
V: TRBV6-1
D: NA
J: TRBJ2-7

CDR3: CASSPSSWAYNEQFF
DNA: TGTGCCAGCAGCCCCTCTAGCTGGGCCTACAATGAGCAGTTCTTC
size: NA
V: TRBV5-6
D: NA
J: TRBJ2-1

CDR3: CASSLTVSVRRELFF
DNA: TGTGCCAGCAGTTTGACAGTGTCCGTGCGCCGGGAGCTGTTTTTT
size: many
V: TRBV27
D: NA
J: TRBJ2-2

CDR3: CASSSRERLTEQFF
DNA: TGTGCCAGTAGCTCGAGGGAGAGACTGACGGAGCAGTTCTTC
size: NA
V: TRBV19
D: NA
J: TRBJ2-1

CDR3: CASSSEVFPQYF
DNA: TGTGCCAGCAGCTCGGAGGTTTTCCCGCAGTATTTT
size: many
V: TRBV7-9
D: NA
J: TRBJ2-3

CDR3: CASILALNQPQHF
DNA: TGTGCCAGCATCTTAGCGTTGAATCAGCCCCAGCATTTT
size: many
V: TRBV28
D: NA
J: TRBJ1-5

CDR3: CASRAGLNTGELFF
DNA: TGTGCCAGCAGGGCAGGGCTGAACACCGGGGAGCTGTTTTTT
size: many
V: TRBV6-2/TRBV6-3
D: NA
J: TRBJ2-2

CDR3: CASSLRVIGSLNSPLHF
DNA: TGTGCCAGCAGTTTACGTGTTATAGGGTCTTTGAATTCACCCCTCCACTTT
size: many
V: TRBV27
D: NA
J: TRBJ1-6

CDR3: CACSSGGRQPQHF
DNA: TGTGCCTGCTCCTCAGGGGGTCGCCAGCCCCAGCATTTT
size: few
V: TRBV30
D: TRBD1
J: TRBJ1-5

CDR3: CASSGMISTSTDTQYF
DNA: TGTGCCAGCAGTGGAATGATCTCTACTAGCACAGATACGCAGTATTTT
size: NA
V: TRBV2
D: NA
J: TRBJ2-3

CDR3: CASSFGLITDTQYF
DNA: TGTGCCAGCAGTTTTGGACTAATTACAGATACGCAGTATTTT
size: many
V: TRBV28
D: NA
J: TRBJ2-3

CDR3: CASSRSGHLNTEAFF
DNA: TGTGCCAGCAGTCGAAGCGGTCATTTGAACACTGAAGCTTTCTTT
size: many
V: TRBV12-3/TRBV12-4
D: NA
J: TRBJ1-1

CDR3: CASSHRPGTNGYTF
DNA: TGTGCCAGCAGTCATCGTCCCGGGACAAATGGCTACACCTTC
size: many
V: TRBV6-1
D: NA
J: TRBJ1-2

CDR3: CASSQDFTVGEQYF
DNA: TGTGCCAGCAGCCAAGATTTCACCGTCGGCGAGCAGTACTTC
size: many
V: TRBV14
D: NA
J: TRBJ2-7

CDR3: CASSLTAGAYGYTF
DNA: TGTGCCAGCAGCTTAACGGCAGGGGCGTATGGCTACACCTTC
size: many
V: TRBV7-2
D: NA
J: TRBJ1-2

CDR3: CSARGVTAESNQPQHF
DNA: TGCAGTGCTAGAGGGGTGACAGCGGAAAGCAATCAGCCCCAGCATTTT
size: few
V: TRBV20-1
D: NA
J: TRBJ1-5

CDR3: CASSNSGDNQPQHF
DNA: TGTGCCAGCAGTAACTCAGGGGACAATCAGCCCCAGCATTTT
size: many
V: TRBV2
D: NA
J: TRBJ1-5

CDR3: CASMWNIGRYEQYF
DNA: TGCGCCAGCATGTGGAACATCGGGCGCTACGAGCAGTACTTC
size: many
V: TRBV5-1
D: NA
J: TRBJ2-7

CDR3: CASSYHRASGQETQYF
DNA: TGTGCCAGCAGTTACCACCGGGCTAGCGGGCAAGAGACCCAGTACTTC
size: many
V: TRBV6-5
D: TRBD2
J: TRBJ2-5

CDR3: CSARLMSYEQYF
DNA: TGCAGTGCTCGGCTAATGTCCTACGAGCAGTACTTC
size: NA
V: TRBV20-1
D: NA
J: TRBJ2-7

CDR3: CASKEGVVRGYTF
DNA: TGTGCCAGCAAGGAGGGGGTGGTGAGAGGCTACACCTTC
size: NA
V: TRBV6-1
D: NA
J: TRBJ1-2

CDR3: CATSHSYGLAGSYEQYF
DNA: TGTGCCACCAGCCATTCTTATGGACTAGCGGGATCCTACGAGCAGTACTTC
size: few
V: TRBV15
D: TRBD2
J: TRBJ2-7

CDR3: CASSPETGSSYNEQFF
DNA: TGTGCCAGCAGCCCCGAGACAGGGAGCTCCTACAATGAGCAGTTCTTC
size: few
V: TRBV7-2
D: TRBD1
J: TRBJ2-1

CDR3: CASSGDLANSYEQYF
DNA: TGTGCCAGCAGTGGGGACCTAGCGAACTCCTACGAGCAGTACTTC
size: many
V: TRBV6-1
D: NA
J: TRBJ2-7

CDR3: CSVRGGDESYEQYF
DNA: TGCAGCGTTCGGGGCGGGGACGAGTCCTACGAGCAGTACTTC
size: many
V: TRBV29-1
D: NA
J: TRBJ2-7

CDR3: CASSLGLEGTQYF
DNA: TGTGCCAGCAGTTTAGGGCTCGAGGGGACCCAGTACTTC
size: many
V: TRBV6-2/TRBV6-3
D: NA
J: TRBJ2-5

CDR3: CASSSIAGGGNEQYF
DNA: TGTGCCAGCAGCTCGATAGCGGGAGGGGGGAACGAGCAGTACTTC
size: few
V: TRBV7-9
D: TRBD2
J: TRBJ2-7

CDR3: CSAPQEFGGYTF
DNA: TGCAGTGCTCCTCAGGAGTTCGGGGGCTACACCTTC
size: many
V: TRBV20-1
D: NA
J: TRBJ1-2

CDR3: CASSRAGVHSYEQYF
DNA: TGTGCCAGCAGCCGAGCCGGGGTCCACTCCTACGAGCAGTACTTC
size: few
V: TRBV14
D: NA
J: TRBJ2-7

CDR3: CASSGQGASDTQYF
DNA: TGTGCCAGCAGCGGCCAGGGGGCGTCAGATACGCAGTATTTT
size: many
V: TRBV7-2
D: TRBD1
J: TRBJ2-3

CDR3: CASGSPGGTQYF
DNA: TGTGCTAGTGGTTCGCCTGGAGGTACGCAGTATTTT
size: many
V: TRBV12-5
D: NA
J: TRBJ2-3

CDR3: CSADPTSNEQFF
DNA: TGCAGTGCCGACCCCACTAGCAATGAGCAGTTCTTC
size: many
V: TRBV20-1
D: NA
J: TRBJ2-1

CDR3: CASSLTLLARQFF
DNA: TGTGCCAGCAGCTTAACGTTGCTAGCCAGGCAGTTCTTC
size: few
V: TRBV7-3
D: NA
J: TRBJ2-1

CDR3: CASRQGINTEAFF
DNA: TGTGCCAGCAGGCAGGGTATCAACACTGAAGCTTTCTTT
size: many
V: TRBV7-2
D: NA
J: TRBJ1-1

CDR3: CASNYLTGGGYTF
DNA: TGCGCCAGCAACTACTTAACAGGGGGTGGCTACACCTTC
size: NA
V: TRBV5-1
D: TRBD1
J: TRBJ1-2